This entry describes one T cell receptor beta chain. Its target is unknown. The treatment denotes: around 19 received Ad26.COV2.S at low or high dose, single or two shots; about five received placebo; per-sample allocation not given. Specimens were obtained on day 63 following the first vaccine or placebo injection. The data stem from a study of Ad26.COV2.S vaccination and SARS-CoV-2 variants. Study-wide background: Donor was assigned to the Ad26.COV2.S arm of trial COV1001. Doses of Ad26.COV2.S were injected into muscle once or twice, 56 days apart.

Germline CDR1 is DFQATT and CDR2 is SNEGSKA (reference sequence). Trimming removed 5 bases at V and 6 bases at J, with 11 bases between. The CDR3 length is 11 residues. Clones were sequenced by immunoSEQ multiplex PCR, and TCRdb holds only the in-frame ones, with some missing. The sample holds roughly 240,000 clones, approximately 88% seen once. General study points: Similar non-spike TCR breadth was seen in vaccine and placebo recipients.

The sequence derives from a person between 18 and 65 years old who received the Ad26.COV2.S COVID-19 vaccine or a placebo. The material sequenced was peripheral blood, taken in a trial of Ad26.COV2.S vaccine versus placebo. This sequence joins TRBV20-1 and TRBJ2-7; perhaps TRBD2 as D (5 bases). CDR3 in amino acids: CSAWGVSEQYF. CDR3 sequence (DNA): TGCAGTGCTTGGGGAGTTTCCGAGCAGTACTTC.